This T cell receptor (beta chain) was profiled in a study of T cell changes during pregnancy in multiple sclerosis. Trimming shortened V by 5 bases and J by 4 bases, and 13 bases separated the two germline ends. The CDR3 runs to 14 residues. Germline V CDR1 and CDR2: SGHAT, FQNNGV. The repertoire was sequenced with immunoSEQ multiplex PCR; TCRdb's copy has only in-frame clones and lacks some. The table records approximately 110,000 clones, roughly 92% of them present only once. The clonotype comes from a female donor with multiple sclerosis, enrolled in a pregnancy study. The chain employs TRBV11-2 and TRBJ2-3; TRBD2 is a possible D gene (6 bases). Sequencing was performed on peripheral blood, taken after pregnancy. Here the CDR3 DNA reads TGTGCCAGCAGCCCGACCCGGGACTCAGATACGCAGTATTTT. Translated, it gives CASSPTRDSDTQYF. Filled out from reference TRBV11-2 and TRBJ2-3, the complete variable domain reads EAGVAQSPRYKIIEKRQSVAFWCNPISGHATLYWYQQILGQGPKLLIQFQNNGVVDDSQLPKDRFSAERLKGVDSTLKIQPAKLEDSAVYLCASSPTRDSDTQYFGPGTRLTVL.